This T cell receptor beta chain derives from a study of neurological immune-mediated disorders (dated by TCRdb to about 2019). Regarding the study in general: Peripheral blood TCR-beta repertoires from patients with HTLV-I-associated myelopathy (HAM/TSP), patients with multiple sclerosis, and healthy controls were compared in the study using UMI-based sequencing. The approximately 100 TCR-beta libraries included longitudinal samples, technical triplicates and paired sorted CD4+ and CD8+ T-cell subsets alongside PBMC samples. The cohort comprised 68 subjects: approximately 15 HAM/TSP patients, approximately 34 multiple sclerosis patients and around 20 healthy controls. General conclusions and limits of the study: Expanded clones from different subjects shared no identical CDR3 amino acid sequences, which suggests that TCR-beta repertoires were private in all groups. The highest TCR clonal expansion was observed in HAM/TSP patients, whereas the lowest was observed in MS patients, even when compared with healthy controls.

The healthy controls were volunteers from blood banks in Maryland, USA. For unsorted PBMC libraries, 2 million PBMCs were used after storage in RNAlater at -80 degrees C until RNA extraction. Peripheral blood was subjected to Ficoll-Hypaque density gradient centrifugation to isolate PBMCs, which were then cryopreserved in liquid nitrogen. In its sample, this clonotype was seen many times. The antigen it binds to is not known. No base quality information exists; no much larger clone differs at one position. cDNA synthesis used template-switch 5'RACE with a primer carrying a 10-nucleotide random unique molecular identifier tagging each TCR transcript. Every sequencing run yielded over 190 million TCR-beta sequences covering 15-18 subjects. The RNeasy kit was used to extract total RNA. TCR-beta VDJ regions were amplified with primers for the TCR constant region and the 5'RACE anchor, using the KAPA Real-time Library Amplification kit. A first PCR added sample indexes and Illumina adaptors, after which a second PCR increased the library yield. After Ampure bead purification, the roughly 650 bp TCR product was size-selected on a 2% E-gel SizeSelection system. Before pooling, library quality was assessed on a Bioanalyzer, concentration was determined with Qubit, and library quantification was performed with the Kapa Library Quantification kit. Libraries were sequenced paired-end 2 x 150 bp on an Illumina HiSeq 2500. To increase sequence diversity, roughly 24-32% phiX was spiked into each library pool. As for the authors' bioinformatics: Quality-filtered reads were processed with the UMI-based MiGEC pipeline, which removed over 75% of raw TCR sequences during error correction. IMGT germline references were used for alignment of VDJ genes, and clonotypes were defined by a unique CDR3 amino acid sequence together with V-J genes. Clonal expansion, Shannon diversity and CDR3 relatedness were evaluated with VDJtools (CalcPairwiseDistances, ClusterSamples), while phylogenetic trees were built in CLCbio workbench. Using coefficient-of-variation modelling across technical triplicates, the study counted a clone as expanded if it had at least 8 unique UMIs. The public reads were quality trimmed at Q25 with fastp and then assembled into clones with MiXCR by TCRdb, keeping productive beta chains. Every distinct CDR3 protein forms one entry, paired with its most common genes and DNA. TCRdb's processing, not the study's, gives the V and J calls here. In this sample the table shows some 79,000 distinct CDR3 sequences, roughly 15% of which occur a single time. The top ten constitute more than 6% of the sample.

This clonotype was sampled from a woman aged 50 to 65 in good health. Sequencing was carried out using PBMCs.

The encoded CDR3 is CASSFDPPPRTEAFF. The DNA sequence follows: TGCGCCAGCAGCTTTGACCCACCCCCAAGGACTGAAGCTTTCTTT. Here the chain combines TRBV5-1 and TRBJ1-1; too little of a D gene remains to name it. V is clipped by 2 bases and J by 5 bases, and the sequence between their germline boundaries is 16 bases long. From the cysteine up to the phenylalanine, the CDR3 has a length of 15 residues. Only the CDR3 part of the read is kept: 45 bases, read in frame from the first base. Looking up the germline V gene yields CDR1 SGHRS and CDR2 YFSETQ.